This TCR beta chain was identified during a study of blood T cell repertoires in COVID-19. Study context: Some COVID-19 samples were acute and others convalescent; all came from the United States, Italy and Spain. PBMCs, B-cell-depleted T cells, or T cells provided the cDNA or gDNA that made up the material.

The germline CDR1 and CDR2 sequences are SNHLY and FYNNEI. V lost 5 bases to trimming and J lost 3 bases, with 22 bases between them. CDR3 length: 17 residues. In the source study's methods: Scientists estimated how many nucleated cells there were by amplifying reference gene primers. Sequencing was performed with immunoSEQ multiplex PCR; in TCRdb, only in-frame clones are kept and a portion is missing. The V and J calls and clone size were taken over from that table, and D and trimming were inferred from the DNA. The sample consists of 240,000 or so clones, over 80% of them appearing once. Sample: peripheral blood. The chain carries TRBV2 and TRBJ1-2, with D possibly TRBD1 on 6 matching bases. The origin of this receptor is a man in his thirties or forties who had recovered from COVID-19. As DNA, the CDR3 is TGTGCCAGCAGTTCCCGGACAGAACCGACTCCCTACTATGGCTACACCTTC. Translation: CASSSRTEPTPYYGYTF.